Listed below are T cell receptor beta chains from one sample, sequenced in a study of blood T cell repertoires in COVID-19. TCRdb's copy holds only in-frame clones and misses some; the assay was immunoSEQ multiplex PCR. The sample yields around 340,000 clones, roughly 90% seen once. The sequenced sample consisted of peripheral blood. The receptors stem from an older woman with COVID-19, enrolled during active disease. The CDR3 runs from the conserved cysteine through the conserved F or W.

CASSPSGGTDTQYF | TRBJ2-3 | TRBV19
CASSSRRKGQISNQPQHF | TRBJ1-5 | TRBV7-2
CASSRLAGGITDTQYF | TRBJ2-3 | TRBV19
CASSLGTGGSYEQYF | TRBJ2-7 | TRBV19
CANDRGGSSYEQYF | TRBJ2-7 | TRBV7-9
CASSVETNTGELFF | TRBJ2-2 | TRBV5-1
CASSFYLTDTQYF | TRBJ2-3 | TRBV27
CASSRGSSRTGELFF | TRBJ2-2 | TRBV11-2
CASLDSLSGYTF | TRBJ1-2 | TRBV12-3/TRBV12-4
CASSHEYGRGMGEQFF | TRBJ2-1 | TRBV14
CASSPLMTDSSGELFF | TRBJ2-2 | TRBV18
CASSLTANWTFMNTEAFF | TRBJ1-1 | TRBV7-3
CASSEYRGRNYGYTF | TRBJ1-2 | TRBV6-1
CASTNSVGGPNYGYTF | TRBJ1-2 | TRBV9
CASSPPDRGGTEAFF | TRBJ1-1 | TRBV19
CAWSVAPGAFF | TRBJ1-1 | TRBV30
CASSLEGGRTEAFF | TRBJ1-1 | TRBV5-1
CASGPREYNEQFF | TRBJ2-1 | TRBV12-5
CASSSPTETYEQYF | TRBJ2-7 | TRBV18
CASSAGQGHLSEQYF | TRBJ2-7 | TRBV9
CASSSVDSHYGYTF | TRBJ1-2 | TRBV27
CASSATTGVGNTIYF | TRBJ1-3 | TRBV19
CASSLMGGVAMNTEAFF | TRBJ1-1 | TRBV18
CASSPRQGRGYTF | TRBJ1-2 | TRBV6-5
CASIRGGSDTQYF | TRBJ2-3 | TRBV12-3/TRBV12-4
CASSLGGQRVTEAFF | TRBJ1-1 | TRBV7-9
CATWTSGSLAGGEQFF | TRBJ2-1 | TRBV15
CASSLSTANYGYTF | TRBJ1-2 | TRBV5-1
CASSLSGGRYNSPLHF | TRBJ1-6 | TRBV6-2/TRBV6-3
CASSPQTGLSNQPQHF | TRBJ1-5 | TRBV7-2
CASSLGDYTDTQYF | TRBJ2-3 | TRBV7-7
CASSPSRGMGTEAFF | TRBJ1-1 | TRBV7-9
CASSETRITTSGVRNEQFF | TRBJ2-1 | TRBV6-4
CASSRDRGLRPAYEQYF | TRBJ2-7 | TRBV5-6
CASSPRTGGASDTQYF | TRBJ2-3 | TRBV5-1
CASSPSGNTEAFF | TRBJ1-1 | TRBV18
CASREVSRRRVGYTF | TRBJ1-2 | TRBV11-2
CASSLVVQGRGDTQYF | TRBJ2-3 | TRBV4-2
CASSPGLAGGETQYF | TRBJ2-5 | TRBV2
CASSYVSFEETQYF | TRBJ2-5 | TRBV6-2/TRBV6-3
CAWSAQVNTEAFF | TRBJ1-1 | TRBV30